This TCR beta chain was recovered during a study of T cells in Graves' hyperthyroidism and ophthalmopathy. Study-wide points: Model predictions of ophthalmopathy came a median roughly 6.4 months before onset. Also found in blood were most expanded thyroid clonotypes above 0.001.

TCR beta CDR3 sequences were amplified from RNA transcripts. The HTBI primer set was used in a first-round RT-PCR of the TCR CDR3. TCRdb redid the calling of the multiplex PCR reads with MiXCR, one entry per CDR3 protein. The data show more than 500,000 distinct CDR3 sequences, approximately 15% seen once. This clonotype was seen ten or more times. Its matching antigen is unknown. The study based diagnoses on clinical symptoms, serum thyroxine and TRAb, thyroid ultrasound and orbital computed tomography. The junction had 9 bases not matched to a gene; V was cut back by 6 bases and J by 4 bases. Germline V gene lookup returns CDR1 SEHNR and CDR2 FQNEAQ (reference sequence). This CDR3 contains 14 residues.

The sequencing sample was made of blood. V usage is TRBV7-9 and J usage is TRBJ2-7; 7 positions agree with TRBD1. The TCR sequence derives from a woman in her forties with Graves' ophthalmopathy. The CDR3 region is CASRGTGTEYEQYF. CDR3 in DNA: TGTGCCAGCAGAGGAACCGGGACAGAGTACGAGCAGTACTTC.